Detailed here is one T cell receptor beta chain. Its antigen is unknown. Trimming pared 4 bases from V and 1 base from J, leaving 14 bases between. The CDR3 consists of 16 residues. In germline, CDR1 is SGHVS, CDR2 FQNEAQ. The data are from a study of shared clonotypes between healthy human individuals. Findings of the study overall: Sharing of clonotypes among donors was expected to vary with sequencing depth.

An assay was performed, and its level was deep. The genomic DNA of each subset was split evenly across several immunoSEQ plates. Assay used: immunoSEQ multiplex PCR; TCRdb lists only in-frame clones, some missing. The table shows about 520,000 clones, with about 78% occurring only once. Donors comprised only Caucasian adults living in Nashville, Tennessee. The clonotype was recovered from a woman aged 40 to 50 in good health. Some clones in this sample may be carry-over from other donors' samples. Sequencing was performed on PBMCs. The rearrangement links TRBV7-8 to TRBJ1-5, with D perhaps TRBD1 (5 bases). CDR3 amino acids: CASSSRSWGSNQPQHF. Written as DNA, the CDR3 is TGTGCCAGCAGCTCCAGATCGTGGGGGAGCAATCAGCCCCAGCATTTT. Drawing the rest from reference TRBV7-8 and TRBJ1-5, the complete variable domain is GAGVSQSPRYKVAKRGQDVALRCDPISGHVSLFWYQQALGQGPEFLTYFQNEAQLDKSGLPSDRFFAERPEGSVSTLKIQRTQQEDSAVYLCASSSRSWGSNQPQHFGDGTRLSIL.